In its sample, the clone carrying this T cell receptor (beta chain) was seen many times. Seattle patient enrollment occurred during active infection, with longitudinal follow-up thereafter. The sample belongs to a study of blood T cell repertoires in COVID-19. At the level of the study: The study drew acute and convalescent COVID-19 samples from the United States, Italy and Spain.

In germline, CDR1 is MNHEY, CDR2 SVGAGI. V lost 10 bases, J lost 0 bases, and 4 bases stayed unmatched. This CDR3 spans 14 amino acids. The assay was immunoSEQ multiplex PCR, and TCRdb's table has in-frame clones only and misses some. The sample shows some 400,000 clones, more than 75% of them seen only once. The genes are TRBV6-5 and TRBJ1-3; 9 bases map to TRBD1. The TCR originated in a woman aged 25 to 39 with COVID-19, enrolled during active disease. The specimen was peripheral blood. The DNA of the CDR3 is TGTGCCACCCGGGACAGGGTCTCTGGAAACACCATATATTTT. Protein product: CATRDRVSGNTIYF.